This T cell receptor (beta chain) was profiled in a study of T cell responses to AZD1222 COVID-19 vaccine. The study, taken as a whole, reports: It was only after the peak T cell response that any repertoires were sampled. Baseline seropositives among AZD1222 recipients totaled only 5 to 7. Mostly white British, mostly female donors; authors suggested clonal diversity may be underestimated.

Sequenced by immunoSEQ multiplex PCR; TCRdb stores in-frame clones only, minus some. Of about 140,000 clones in the sample, more than 85% are singletons; the top ten hold approximately 4%. V was trimmed by 3 bases and J by 4 bases, leaving 7 bases between them. This CDR3 has 12 amino acids. About this clone itself: No antigen is known for it.

This material consisted of peripheral blood, taken 28 days after the second AZD1222 dose. The chain is built from TRBV12-3 or TRBV12-4 and TRBJ2-7; no reliable D call. The TCR sequence derives from an adult who received the AZD1222 COVID-19 vaccine. CDR3: CASSFRSYEQYF. CDR3 in DNA: TGTGCCAGCAGTTTCAGGAGTTACGAGCAGTACTTC.